Below, 6 T cell receptor beta chains from the same sample are listed, as sequenced in a study of tumor-infiltrating lymphocytes in localized non-small cell lung cancer. Data came from immunoSEQ multiplex PCR; TCRdb stores just in-frame clones and leaves some out. The data contain 12,000 to 15,000 clones, roughly 76% of them singletons. What was sequenced was lung tumor tissue. Every receptor here comes from a human donor with non-small cell lung cancer.

This clone was detected once. Written as DNA, the CDR3 is TGTGCCAGCAGCTACAAGGGGCGATTTGGAAACACCATATATTTT. Translated: CASSYKGRFGNTIYF. V usage is TRBV7-2 and J usage is TRBJ1-3; a possible D gene is TRBD1 (5 bases). This CDR3 contains 15 residues. Germline CDR1 is SGHTA and CDR2 is FQGNSA. The V end lost 4 bases, the J end lost 3 bases, and 13 bases lay between the germline ends. The full variable domain, its missing parts supplied by reference TRBV7-2 and TRBJ1-3, is GAGVSQSPSNKVTEKGKDVELRCDPISGHTALYWYRQSLGQGLEFLIYFQGNSAPDKSGLPSDRFSAERTGGSVSTLTIQRTQQEDSAVYLCASSYKGRFGNTIYFGEGSWLTVV.

The chain couples TRBV19 to TRBJ2-7, with D uncertain. Trimming stripped 3 bases from V and 0 bases from J, with 9 bases between. CDR3 length: 14 amino acids. CDR1 and CDR2 (germline): LNHDA, SQIVND (reference sequence). CDR3 nucleotides: TGTGCCAGTAGTATCGGTAGGAGCTCCTACGAGCAGTACTTC. Its protein product is CASSIGRSSYEQYF. Together with reference TRBV19 and TRBJ2-7, the CDR3 gives the full variable domain: DGGITQSPKYLFRKEGQNVTLSCEQNLNHDAMYWYRQDPGQGLRLIYYSQIVNDFQKGDIAEGYSVSREKKESFPLTVTSAQKNPTAFYLCASSIGRSSYEQYFGPGTRLTVT.

This chain joins TRBV30 and TRBJ2-7, with 10 bases aligning to TRBD2. The V gene end was trimmed by 3 bases and the J gene end by 3 bases; junction bases not matched to a gene: 11. The CDR3 extends over 16 amino acids. Per germline, CDR1 GTSNPN and CDR2 SVGIG (reference sequence). CDR3 loop: CAWSDLLAGASYEQYF. The CDR3 DNA sequence: TGTGCCTGGAGCGACTTGCTAGCGGGAGCCAGCTACGAGCAGTACTTC.

This chain connects TRBV7-2 to TRBJ1-5, with 7 bases that match TRBD1. Trimming at V came to 8 bases and at J to 0 bases, leaving 4 bases not matched to a gene. This CDR3 region has 14 residues. The V gene's germline CDR1 is SGHTA and CDR2 FQGNSA. The DNA of the CDR3 is TGTGCCAGCGGGACAGCTAATAGCAATCAGCCCCAGCATTTT. This codes for CASGTANSNQPQHF.

The chain is built from TRBV5-1 and TRBJ2-7, with a possible D match to TRBD1 (6 bases). This CDR3 has 15 residues. Germline V gene data show CDR1 as SGHRS and CDR2 as YFSETQ. Trimming stripped 4 bases from V and 4 bases from J, with 18 bases between. The CDR3 protein is CASSPIAGAEYEQYF. The CDR3 nucleotides read TGCGCCAGCAGCCCTATTGCAGGGGCGGAGTACGAGCAGTACTTC.

This clone was counted a few times. The chain is built from TRBV19 and TRBJ2-7; 7 bases map to TRBD1. Per the germline V gene, CDR1 is LNHDA and CDR2 is SQIVND (reference sequence). V was clipped by 5 bases and J by 3 bases; unmatched bases: 13. The CDR3 sequence is 16 residues long. CDR3 sequence (DNA): TGTGCCAGTAGTTCAAACTCCGCAGACAGGGTCTACGAGCAGTACTTC. Translated, it gives CASSSNSADRVYEQYF.